These 6 T cell receptor beta chains came from one sample sequenced in a study of spatial heterogeneity in lung cancer. As to time point: blood at routine non-recurrence follow-up after resection. TCRdb recomputed calls from the 5' RACE reads with MiXCR, one row per CDR3 protein. The data contain 72,000 or so distinct CDR3 sequences, about 8.2% of them singletons. The input for sequencing was PBMCs, taken at follow-up. Every receptor here comes from a female donor with early-stage non-small cell lung cancer.

The chain couples TRBV28 to TRBJ2-1; TRBD1 might be the D (5 bases). The CDR3 has 10 amino acids. V shed 8 bases and J shed 9 bases, with 8 bases lying between them. Germline CDR1 and CDR2: MDHEN and SYDVKM. This CDR3 reads CASGAVEQFF. CDR3 in DNA: TGTGCCAGCGGGGCAGTTGAGCAGTTCTTC.

This clonotype showed up many times. The rearrangement links TRBV12-5 to TRBJ1-1; perhaps TRBD1 as D (5 bases). Per germline, CDR1 LGHNT and CDR2 FRNRAP. Trimming took off 3 bases at V and 5 bases at J, with 10 bases between the two ends. The CDR3 totals 13 residues. CDR3 coding DNA: TGTGCTAGTGGTTTCGGGGGGAATACTGAAGCTTTCTTT. Encoded protein: CASGFGGNTEAFF.

Ten or more counts support this clonotype. The chain employs TRBV28 and TRBJ2-1, with TRBD1 identical over 9 bases. With 6 bases clipped from V and 5 bases from J, the junction kept 5 bases outside the gene matches. The CDR3 has 14 residues. In germline, CDR1 is MDHEN, CDR2 SYDVKM. The CDR3 loop reads CASRLGTGHNEQFF. The CDR3 bases are TGTGCCAGCAGATTGGGGACAGGGCACAATGAGCAGTTCTTC.

This clonotype came up a few times. The chain is built from TRBV5-1 and TRBJ2-3, with 8 bases fitting TRBD1. Unmatched junction bases numbered 4, after V lost 2 bases and J lost 2 bases. Germline V gene lookup returns CDR1 SGHRS and CDR2 YFSETQ. The CDR3 has 15 residues. The CDR3 region has the DNA TGCGCCAGCAGCTTCGGACAGGGCCCCACAGATACGCAGTATTTT. It translates to CASSFGQGPTDTQYF.

V and J are TRBV10-3 and TRBJ2-3; 11 bases are shared with TRBD2. Germline CDR1 and CDR2: ENHRY and SYGVKD. The CDR3 extends over 19 amino acids. The J segment lost 0 bases and the V segment lost 0 bases, leaving 8 bases of the junction unmatched. The CDR3 reads CAISESSSRTSGSTDTQYF. CDR3 bases: TGTGCCATCAGTGAGTCCTCCTCCAGGACTAGCGGGAGCACAGATACGCAGTATTTT.

In this sample, this clonotype turned up many times. The CDR3: CASSPGTGFQETQYF. The CDR3, as DNA: TGTGCCAGCAGCCCCGGGACAGGGTTCCAAGAGACCCAGTACTTC. The rearrangement links TRBV11-1 to TRBJ2-5; 9 bases map to TRBD1. CDR1 and CDR2 from the germline V gene are SGHAT and FQDESV (reference sequence). Trimming cost V 5 bases and J 1 base; bases outside gene matches: 5. CDR3 length equals 15 residues.